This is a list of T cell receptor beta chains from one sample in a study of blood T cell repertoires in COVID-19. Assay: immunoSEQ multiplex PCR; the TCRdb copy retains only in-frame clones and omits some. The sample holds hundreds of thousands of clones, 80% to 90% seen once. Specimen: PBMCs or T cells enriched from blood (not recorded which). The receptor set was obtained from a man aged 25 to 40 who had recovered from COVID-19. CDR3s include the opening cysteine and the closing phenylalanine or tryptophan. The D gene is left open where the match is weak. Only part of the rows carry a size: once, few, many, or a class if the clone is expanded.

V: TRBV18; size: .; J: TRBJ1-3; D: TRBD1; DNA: TGTGCCAGCGCAAGAACAGGGGGTGCATACACCATATATTTT; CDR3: CASARTGGAYTIYF
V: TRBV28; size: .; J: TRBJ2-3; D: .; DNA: TGTGCCAGCAGTTTAAGAGGGATGGGCGCGGCAGATACGCAGTATTTT; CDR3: CASSLRGMGAADTQYF
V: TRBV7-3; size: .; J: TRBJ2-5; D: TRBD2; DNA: TGTGCCAGCAGCACTAGCGGGACCATACAAGAGACCCAGTACTTC; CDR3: CASSTSGTIQETQYF
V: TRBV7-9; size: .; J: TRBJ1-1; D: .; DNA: TGTGCCAGCAGCCCGCGTGTAGCGGGGCCTGTAACTGAAGCTTTCTTT; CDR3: CASSPRVAGPVTEAFF
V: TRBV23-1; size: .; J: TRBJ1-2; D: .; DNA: TGCGCCAGCAGTCTAGCGCAGACGGGAGAGGCTAACTATGGCTACACCTTC; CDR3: CASSLAQTGEANYGYTF
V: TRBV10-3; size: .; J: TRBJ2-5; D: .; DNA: TGTGCCATCAGTGAGTCTTTGACTATACAAGAGACCCAGTACTTC; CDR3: CAISESLTIQETQYF
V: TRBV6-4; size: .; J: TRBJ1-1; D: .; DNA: TGTGCCAGCAGTGTCACACAGAACACTGAAGCTTTCTTT; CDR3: CASSVTQNTEAFF
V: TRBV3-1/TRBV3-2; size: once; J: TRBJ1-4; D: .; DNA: TGTGCCAGCAGCCAACGTACAGAGAATGAAAAACTGTTTTTT; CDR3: CASSQRTENEKLFF
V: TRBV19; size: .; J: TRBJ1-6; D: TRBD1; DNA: TGTGCCAGTAGTACCGACAGGGATTATAATTCACCCCTCCACTTT; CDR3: CASSTDRDYNSPLHF
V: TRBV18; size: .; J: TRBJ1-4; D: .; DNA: TGTGCCAGCTCACCACCCTTGGTCGGCCGGGCTAATGAAAAACTGTTTTTT; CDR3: CASSPPLVGRANEKLFF
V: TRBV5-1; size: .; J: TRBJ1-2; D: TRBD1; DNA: TGCGCCAGCAGCTTGGATTACAGGGGTTTGGGCTACACCTTC; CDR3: CASSLDYRGLGYTF
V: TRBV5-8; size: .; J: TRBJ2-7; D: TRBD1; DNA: TGTGCCAGCAGCCCAACGACCGGGACAGGGCGCTACGAGCAGTACTTC; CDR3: CASSPTTGTGRYEQYF
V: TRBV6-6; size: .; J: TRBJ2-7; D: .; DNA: TGTGCCAGCAGGGAGACAGAATACGAGCAGTACTTC; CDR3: CASRETEYEQYF
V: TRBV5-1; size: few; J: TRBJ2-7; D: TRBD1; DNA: TGCGCCAGCAGCTTAGACCGGGACAGGGTCCACGAGCAGTACTTC; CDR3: CASSLDRDRVHEQYF
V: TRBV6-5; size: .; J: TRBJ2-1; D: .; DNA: TGTGCCAGCAGTTACTCAAGCGCCACCTACAATGAGCAGTTCTTC; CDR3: CASSYSSATYNEQFF
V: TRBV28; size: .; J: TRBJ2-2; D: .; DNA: TGTGCCAGCAGTTTCGAAGGGGACGGGGAGCTGTTTTTT; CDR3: CASSFEGDGELFF
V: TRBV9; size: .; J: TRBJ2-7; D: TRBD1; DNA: TGTGCCAGCAGCGCCTCAGGGGGCGGTTCTTCTGAGCAGTACTTC; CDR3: CASSASGGGSSEQYF
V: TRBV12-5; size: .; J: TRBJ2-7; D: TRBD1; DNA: TGTGCTAGTGGTTTGGGGGGACAGGCGACCGTCTCCTACGAGCAGTACTTC; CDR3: CASGLGGQATVSYEQYF
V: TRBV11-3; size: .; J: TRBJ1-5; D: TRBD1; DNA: TGTGCCAGCAGTAACGGGACAGTTAGCAATCAGCCCCAGCATTTT; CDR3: CASSNGTVSNQPQHF
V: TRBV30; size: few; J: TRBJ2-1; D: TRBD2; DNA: TGTGCCTGGAGTGGAACTAGCGGGAGTAGGAGTGAGCAGTTCTTC; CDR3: CAWSGTSGSRSEQFF
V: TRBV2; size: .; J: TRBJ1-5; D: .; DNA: TGTGCCAGCACCCAAGAGGGAGGGGTTCAGCCCCAGCATTTT; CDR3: CASTQEGGVQPQHF
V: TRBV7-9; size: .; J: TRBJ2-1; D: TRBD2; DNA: TGTGCCAGCAGCTTACCTAGCGGAGTAGACAATGAGCTGGGGCAGTTCTTC; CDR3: CASSLPSGVDNELGQFF
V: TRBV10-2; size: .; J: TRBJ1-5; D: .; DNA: TGCGCCAGCAGTGCCGGGGTCAATCAGCCCCAGCATTTT; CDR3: CASSAGVNQPQHF
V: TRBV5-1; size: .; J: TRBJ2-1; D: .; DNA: TGCGCCAGCAGCTTGTTATCCTACCGCGGAGGCGAGCAGTTCTTC; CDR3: CASSLLSYRGGEQFF
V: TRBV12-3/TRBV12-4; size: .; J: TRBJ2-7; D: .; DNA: TGTGCCAGCCTCCAAGAGGGGGTCTACGAGCAGTACTTC; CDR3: CASLQEGVYEQYF
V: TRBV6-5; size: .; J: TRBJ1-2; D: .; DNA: TGTGCCAGCACCAACAGGGTATCTGGCTACACCTTC; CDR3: CASTNRVSGYTF
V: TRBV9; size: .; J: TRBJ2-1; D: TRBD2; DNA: TGTGCCAGCAGCGTTACGGGAGGGCCAGGTGAGCAGTTCTTC; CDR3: CASSVTGGPGEQFF
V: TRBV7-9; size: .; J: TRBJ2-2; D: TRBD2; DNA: TGTGCCAGCAGCTCTCCTTTTAGCGGGAGAACCGGGGAGCTGTTTTTT; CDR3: CASSSPFSGRTGELFF
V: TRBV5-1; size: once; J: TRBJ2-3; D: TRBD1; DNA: TGCGCCAGCAGCTTGGGACAGGGGGCGCTTGGCACAGATACGCAGTATTTT; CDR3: CASSLGQGALGTDTQYF
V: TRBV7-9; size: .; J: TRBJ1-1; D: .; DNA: TGTGCCAGCAGCCGCAGGGTGTTAAACACTGAAGCTTTCTTT; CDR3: CASSRRVLNTEAFF
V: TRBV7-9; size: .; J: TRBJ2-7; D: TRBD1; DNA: TGTGCCAGCAGCTTAGGGACAGGGACGACCTACGAGCAGTACTTC; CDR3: CASSLGTGTTYEQYF
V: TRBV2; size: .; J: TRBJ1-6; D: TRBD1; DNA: TGTGCCAGCGGACAGGGCTTAAGTAATTCACCCCTCCACTTT; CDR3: CASGQGLSNSPLHF
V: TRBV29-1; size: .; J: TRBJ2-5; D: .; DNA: TGCAGCGACAGGGACACAGAGACCCAGTACTTC; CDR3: CSDRDTETQYF
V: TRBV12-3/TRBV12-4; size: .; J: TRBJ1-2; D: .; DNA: TGTGCCAGCAGCCCGGGGGGCTATGGCTACACCTTC; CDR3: CASSPGGYGYTF
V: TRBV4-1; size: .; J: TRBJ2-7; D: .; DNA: TGCGCCAGCAGCCCAAGACAGGCTTCCTACGAGCAGTACTTC; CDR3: CASSPRQASYEQYF
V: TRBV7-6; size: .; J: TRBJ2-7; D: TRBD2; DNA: TGTGCCAGCAGCTCCGGGACTAGCGGCTACGAGCAGTACTTC; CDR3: CASSSGTSGYEQYF
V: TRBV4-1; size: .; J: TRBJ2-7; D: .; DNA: TGCGCCAGCAGCCAAGATGTTGACCTAGCGAGTTACGAGCAGTACTTC; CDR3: CASSQDVDLASYEQYF
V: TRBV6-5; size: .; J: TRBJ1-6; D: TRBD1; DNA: TGTGCCAGCAGACCTGACAGGGATTCACCCCTCCACTTT; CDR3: CASRPDRDSPLHF
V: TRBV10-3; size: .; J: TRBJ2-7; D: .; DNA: TGTGCCATCAGCACCCCAGGGGTTGACGAGCAGTACTTC; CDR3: CAISTPGVDEQYF
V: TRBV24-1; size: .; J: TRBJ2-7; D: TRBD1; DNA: TGTGCCACCAGTGTTGGGACAGGGGGCTTCCACGAGCAGTACTTC; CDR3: CATSVGTGGFHEQYF
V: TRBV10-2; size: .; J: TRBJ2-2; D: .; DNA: TGCGCCAGCAAAAAAGCGAGCGACACCGGGGAGCTGTTTTTT; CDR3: CASKKASDTGELFF
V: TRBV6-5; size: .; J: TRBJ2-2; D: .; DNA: TGTGCCAGCAGTTACGGCTTGAAGACCGGGGAGCTGTTTTTT; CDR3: CASSYGLKTGELFF
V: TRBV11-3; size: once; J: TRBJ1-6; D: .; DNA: TGTGCCAGCAGCTTAGTCAGGAATTCACCCCTCCACTTT; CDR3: CASSLVRNSPLHF
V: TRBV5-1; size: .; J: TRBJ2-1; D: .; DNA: TGCGCCAGCAGCCCGGGTGCTAGCGCAGACAATGAGCAGTTCTTC; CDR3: CASSPGASADNEQFF
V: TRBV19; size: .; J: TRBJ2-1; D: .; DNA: TGTGCCAGTAGTATAAGTCAGTTACATGAGCAGTTCTTC; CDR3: CASSISQLHEQFF
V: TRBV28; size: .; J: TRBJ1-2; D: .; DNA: TGTGCCAGCAGTCCGGGGGGCGGCTATGGCTACACCTTC; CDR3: CASSPGGGYGYTF
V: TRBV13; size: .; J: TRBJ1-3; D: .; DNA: TGTGCCAGCAGTGAGGAGTACACCATATATTTT; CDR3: CASSEEYTIYF
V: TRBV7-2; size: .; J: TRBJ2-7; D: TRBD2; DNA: TGTGCCAGCAGTTTCGGCGGGGGAAAGCGCGAGCAGTACTTC; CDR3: CASSFGGGKREQYF
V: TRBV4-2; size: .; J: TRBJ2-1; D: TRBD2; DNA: TGTGCCAGCAGCCAAGACCCTAGCGGGAGGGGGAGGGACGAGCAGTTCTTC; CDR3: CASSQDPSGRGRDEQFF
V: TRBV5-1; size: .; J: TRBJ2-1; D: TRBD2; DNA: TGCGCCAGCAGCTTGGACGTGACTAGCCCAAATGAGCAGTTCTTC; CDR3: CASSLDVTSPNEQFF
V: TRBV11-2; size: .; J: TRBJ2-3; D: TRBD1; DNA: TGTGCCAGCAGCTTAGACCGGACAGGGACTAGCACAGATACGCAGTATTTT; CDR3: CASSLDRTGTSTDTQYF
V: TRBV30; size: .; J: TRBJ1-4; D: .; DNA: TGTGCCTGGAGTGGCAGGGGACACTTTAATGAAAAACTGTTTTTT; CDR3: CAWSGRGHFNEKLFF
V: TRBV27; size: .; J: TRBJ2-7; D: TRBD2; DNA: TGTGCCAGCAGTTTATCCTCGCTAGCGGGAGCCGAGCAGTACTTC; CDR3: CASSLSSLAGAEQYF
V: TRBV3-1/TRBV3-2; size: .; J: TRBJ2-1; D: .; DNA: TGTGCCAGCAGCCAAGACCCTAATGGTTACAATGAGCAGTTCTTC; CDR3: CASSQDPNGYNEQFF
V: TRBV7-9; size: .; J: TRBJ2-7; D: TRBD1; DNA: TGTGCCAGCAGCTTAGCTGATGGGGACAGGGGAACCTACGAGCAGTACTTC; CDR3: CASSLADGDRGTYEQYF